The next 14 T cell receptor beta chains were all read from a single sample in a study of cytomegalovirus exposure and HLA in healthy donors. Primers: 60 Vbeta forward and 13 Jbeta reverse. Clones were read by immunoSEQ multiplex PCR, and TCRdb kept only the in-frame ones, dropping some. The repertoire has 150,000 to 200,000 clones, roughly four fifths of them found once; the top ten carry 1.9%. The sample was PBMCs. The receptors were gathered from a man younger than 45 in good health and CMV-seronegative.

The CDR3 DNA follows: TGTGCCAGCAGCTTAATCGGTGGGAGAGGAAGCGAGCAGTACTTC. Translation gives CASSLIGGRGSEQYF. The chain couples TRBV7-3 to TRBJ2-7; D perhaps matches TRBD2 (5 bases). Germline CDR1 SGHTA, CDR2 FQGTGA. This CDR3 region has 15 residues. V was shortened by 1 base and J by 6 bases, with 16 bases between the two germline ends.

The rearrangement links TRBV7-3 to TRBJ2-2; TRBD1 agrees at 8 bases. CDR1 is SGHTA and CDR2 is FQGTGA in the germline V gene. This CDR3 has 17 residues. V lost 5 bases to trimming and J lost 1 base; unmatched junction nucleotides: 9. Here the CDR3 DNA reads TGTGCCAGCAGCCTGAATTCCGGGACAGGGAACACCGGGGAGCTGTTTTTT. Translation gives CASSLNSGTGNTGELFF.

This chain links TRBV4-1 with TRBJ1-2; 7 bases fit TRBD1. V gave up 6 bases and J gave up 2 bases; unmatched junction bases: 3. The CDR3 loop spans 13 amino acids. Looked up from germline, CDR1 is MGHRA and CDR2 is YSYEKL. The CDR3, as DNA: TGCGCCAGCAGGGCCAGGGGGAACTATGGCTACACCTTC. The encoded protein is CASRARGNYGYTF.

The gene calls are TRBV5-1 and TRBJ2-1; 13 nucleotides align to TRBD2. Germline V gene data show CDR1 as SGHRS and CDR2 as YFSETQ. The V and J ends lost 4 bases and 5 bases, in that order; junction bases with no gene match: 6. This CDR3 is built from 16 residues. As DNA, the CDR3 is TGCGCCAGCAGCATTAAAGGACTAGCGGGGGACAATGAGCAGTTCTTC. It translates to CASSIKGLAGDNEQFF. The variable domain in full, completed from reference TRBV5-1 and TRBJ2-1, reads KAGVTQTPRYLIKTRGQQVTLSCSPISGHRSVSWYQQTPGQGLQFLFEYFSETQRNKGNFPGRFSGRQFSNSRSEMNVSTLELGDSALYLCASSIKGLAGDNEQFFGPGTRLTVL.

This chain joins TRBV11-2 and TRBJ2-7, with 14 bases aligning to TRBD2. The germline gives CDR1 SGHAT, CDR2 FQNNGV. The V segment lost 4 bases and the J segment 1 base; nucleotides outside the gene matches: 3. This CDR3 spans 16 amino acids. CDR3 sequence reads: CASSSWTSGRSYEQYF. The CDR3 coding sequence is TGTGCCAGCAGCTCGTGGACTAGCGGGAGGTCCTACGAGCAGTACTTC.

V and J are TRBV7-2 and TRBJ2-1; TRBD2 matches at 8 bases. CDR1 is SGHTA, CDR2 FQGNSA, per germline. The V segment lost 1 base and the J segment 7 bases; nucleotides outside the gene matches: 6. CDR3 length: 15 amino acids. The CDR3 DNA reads TGTGCCAGCAGCTTAGTTAGCGGGAAACGTAATGAGCAGTTCTTC. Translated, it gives CASSLVSGKRNEQFF.

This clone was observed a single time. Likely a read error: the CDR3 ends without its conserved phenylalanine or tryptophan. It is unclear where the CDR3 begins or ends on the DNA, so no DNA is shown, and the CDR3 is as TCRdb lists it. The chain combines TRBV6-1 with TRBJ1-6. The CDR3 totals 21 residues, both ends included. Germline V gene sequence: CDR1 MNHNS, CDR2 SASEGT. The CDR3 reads CASSEFWPHPTNSPLHFGNVR.

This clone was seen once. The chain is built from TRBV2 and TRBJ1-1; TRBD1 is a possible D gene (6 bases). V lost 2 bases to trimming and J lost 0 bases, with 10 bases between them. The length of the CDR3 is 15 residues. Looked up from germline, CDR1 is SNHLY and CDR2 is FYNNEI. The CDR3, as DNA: TGTGCCAGCAGTGAATGGGGGCAGCTGAACACTGAAGCTTTCTTT. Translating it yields CASSEWGQLNTEAFF.

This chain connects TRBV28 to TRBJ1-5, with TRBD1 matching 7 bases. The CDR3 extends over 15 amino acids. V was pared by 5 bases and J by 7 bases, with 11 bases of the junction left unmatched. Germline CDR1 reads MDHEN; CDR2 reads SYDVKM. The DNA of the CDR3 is TGTGCCAGCAGTGCGGACAGGTGGGCCGAGCAGCCCCAGCATTTT. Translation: CASSADRWAEQPQHF.

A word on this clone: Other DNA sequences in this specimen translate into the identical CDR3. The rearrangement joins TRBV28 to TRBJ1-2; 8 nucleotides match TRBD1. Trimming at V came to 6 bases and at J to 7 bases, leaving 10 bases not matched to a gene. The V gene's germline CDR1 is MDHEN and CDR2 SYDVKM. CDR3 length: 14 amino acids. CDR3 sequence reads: CASRQRTGLSGYTF. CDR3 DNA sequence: TGTGCCAGCAGACAAAGGACAGGGTTGAGTGGCTACACCTTC.

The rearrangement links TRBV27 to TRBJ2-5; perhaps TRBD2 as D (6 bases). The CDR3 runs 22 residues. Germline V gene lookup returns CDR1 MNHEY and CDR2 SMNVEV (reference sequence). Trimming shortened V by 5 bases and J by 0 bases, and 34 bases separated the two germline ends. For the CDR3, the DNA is TGTGCCAGCAGTGCCAGCGACGGCTTGCGGGCGGGATACACGTTAAACCAAGAGACCCAGTACTTC. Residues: CASSASDGLRAGYTLNQETQYF.

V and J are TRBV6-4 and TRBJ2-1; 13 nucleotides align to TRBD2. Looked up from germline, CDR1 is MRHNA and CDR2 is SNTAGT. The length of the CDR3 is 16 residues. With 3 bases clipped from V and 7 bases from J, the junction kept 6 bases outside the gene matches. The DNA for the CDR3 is TGTGCCAGCAGTGAACTAGCGGGAGGGCCATCAAATGAGCAGTTCTTC. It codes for CASSELAGGPSNEQFF.

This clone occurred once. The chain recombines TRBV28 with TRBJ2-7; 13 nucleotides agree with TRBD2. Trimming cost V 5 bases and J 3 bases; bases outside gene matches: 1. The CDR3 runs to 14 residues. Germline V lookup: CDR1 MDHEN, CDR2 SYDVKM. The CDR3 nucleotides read TGTGCCAGCAGTCGGACTAGCGGGAGCTACGAGCAGTACTTC. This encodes CASSRTSGSYEQYF.

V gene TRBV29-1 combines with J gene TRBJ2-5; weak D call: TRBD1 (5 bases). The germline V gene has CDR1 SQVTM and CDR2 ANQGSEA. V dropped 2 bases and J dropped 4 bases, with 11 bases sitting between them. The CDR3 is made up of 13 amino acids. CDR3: CSVERAGIETQYF. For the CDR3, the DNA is TGCAGCGTTGAAAGGGCAGGGATAGAGACCCAGTACTTC.